The sequence of this T cell receptor (beta chain) was determined in a study of blood T cells in healthy people across ages. With a J-beta primer mix and a sample-barcoded 5' primer, a second PCR ran roughly 6 to 11 cycles. In TCRdb, the 5' RACE reads were re-called with MiXCR into one record per CDR3 protein. This table has hundreds of thousands of distinct CDR3 sequences, 25% to 30% appearing once. The CDR3 spans 16 residues. The ends lost 5 bases at V and 7 bases at J; junction bases unmatched: 15. Germline values: CDR1 DFQATT, CDR2 SNEGSKA (reference sequence). The origin of this receptor is a woman in her 70s in good health. Sequenced sample: blood. This chain connects TRBV20-1 to TRBJ2-1, with 9 bases identical to TRBD1. The CDR3 DNA sequence: TGCAGTGCTCGCAAGATCCGGGGGACAGGGATGAATGAGCAGTTCTTC. It translates to CSARKIRGTGMNEQFF.